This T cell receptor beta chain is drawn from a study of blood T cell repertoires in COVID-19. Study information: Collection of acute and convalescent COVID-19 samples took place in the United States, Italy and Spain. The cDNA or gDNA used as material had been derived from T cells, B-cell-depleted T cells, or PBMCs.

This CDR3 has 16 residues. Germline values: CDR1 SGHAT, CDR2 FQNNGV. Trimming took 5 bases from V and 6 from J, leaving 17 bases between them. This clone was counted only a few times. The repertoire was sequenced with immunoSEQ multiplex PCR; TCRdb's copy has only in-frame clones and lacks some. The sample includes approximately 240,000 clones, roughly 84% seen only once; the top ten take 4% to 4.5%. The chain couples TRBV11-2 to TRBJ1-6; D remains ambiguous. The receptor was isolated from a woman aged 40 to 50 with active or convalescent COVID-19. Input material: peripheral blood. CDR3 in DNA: TGTGCCAGCAGCCCCCCCTACACCTCGGGTAATTCACCCCTCCACTTT. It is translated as CASSPPYTSGNSPLHF. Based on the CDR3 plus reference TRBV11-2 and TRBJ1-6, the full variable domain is EAGVAQSPRYKIIEKRQSVAFWCNPISGHATLYWYQQILGQGPKLLIQFQNNGVVDDSQLPKDRFSAERLKGVDSTLKIQPAKLEDSAVYLCASSPPYTSGNSPLHFGNGTRLTVT.